These 28 T cell receptor beta chains originate from one sample sequenced in a study of cytomegalovirus exposure and HLA in healthy donors. This table comes from immunoSEQ multiplex PCR, and its TCRdb copy is limited to in-frame clones, with some not included. The data show around 200,000 clones, with around 88% seen just once and over 2.5% held by the top ten. What was sequenced was PBMCs. The receptor source for this set is a woman aged 18-30 years in good health and CMV-seronegative.

This clone was observed a handful of times. The genes are TRBV10-1 and TRBJ2-1; 8 bases line up with TRBD2. J was trimmed by 5 bases and V by 3 bases; bases with no gene match: 6. The V gene's germline CDR1 is WNHNN and CDR2 SYGVQD (reference sequence). The CDR3 is 15 amino acids. This chain's CDR3 is CASSDEREQNNEQFF. The CDR3 nucleotides are TGCGCCAGCAGTGACGAGCGGGAGCAGAACAATGAGCAGTTCTTC.

The V gene is TRBV11-2, the J gene TRBJ1-3; the D gene is possibly TRBD1 (5 bases). The V end lost 3 bases, the J end lost 4 bases, and 13 bases lay between the germline ends. The length of the CDR3 is 15 residues. Germline V lookup: CDR1 SGHAT, CDR2 FQNNGV. The CDR3 sequence: CASSLRWGDGNTIYF. CDR3 nucleotides: TGTGCCAGCAGCTTGCGTTGGGGGGACGGAAACACCATATATTTT.

Only one count was recorded for this clone. V and J are TRBV25-1 and TRBJ2-1; maybe TRBD2 (6 bases). The CDR3 consists of 15 residues. Germline V gene lookup returns CDR1 MGHDK and CDR2 SYGVNS. V was trimmed by 6 bases and J by 2 bases, leaving 14 bases between them. CDR3 nucleotides: TGTGCCAGCAGGGGGGATAGCGGCCCCTACAATGAGCAGTTCTTC. Its translation is CASRGDSGPYNEQFF.

V usage is TRBV7-9 and J usage is TRBJ2-7; a weak D match, TRBD2 (5 bases). Deletions cut 1 base from V and 3 bases from J, with 13 bases between. This CDR3 is built from 15 residues. In germline, CDR1 is SEHNR, CDR2 FQNEAQ (reference sequence). The chain's CDR3 is CASSLGRGLGYEQYF. The CDR3 DNA reads as TGTGCCAGCAGCTTAGGACGGGGTTTAGGCTACGAGCAGTACTTC.

V usage is TRBV5-1 and J usage is TRBJ2-2; weak D call: TRBD1 (5 bases). V lost 4 bases and J 5 bases, leaving 9 bases between the germline ends. This CDR3 contains 13 residues. Looked up from germline, CDR1 is SGHRS and CDR2 is YFSETQ. The CDR3 bases are TGCGCCAGCAGCGTGACAGTTACCGGGGAGCTGTTTTTT. It is translated as CASSVTVTGELFF.

V is TRBV7-8 and J is TRBJ2-3; no definite D call. The germline CDR1 and CDR2 sequences are SGHVS and FQNEAQ. This CDR3 contains 12 residues. V was trimmed by 2 bases and J by 6 bases, leaving 6 bases between them. This chain's CDR3 is CASSLIGDTQYF. DNA for the CDR3: TGTGCCAGCAGCTTAATCGGGGATACGCAGTATTTT.

The chain uses TRBV9 and TRBJ2-3; a possible D gene is TRBD1 (6 bases). Per germline, CDR1 SGDLS and CDR2 YYNGEE. Trimming left V 3 bases short and J 3 bases short, with 14 bases between. The CDR3 is 15 residues long. DNA for the CDR3: TGTGCCAGCAGCGGTAGGGGGACCGAGACAGATACGCAGTATTTT. It is translated as CASSGRGTETDTQYF.

The J gene is TRBJ2-1, the V gene TRBV5-6; tentative D call: TRBD2 (6 bases). The CDR3 runs 16 residues. V shed 1 base and J shed 1 base, with 12 bases lying between them. The V gene's germline CDR1 is SGHDT and CDR2 YYEEEE. The CDR3 is CASSLSGPSSYNEQFF. The DNA for the CDR3 is TGTGCCAGCAGCTTGAGCGGGCCCAGTTCCTACAATGAGCAGTTCTTC. The whole variable domain, filled in from reference TRBV5-6 and TRBJ2-1, reads DAGVTQSPTHLIKTRGQQVTLRCSPKSGHDTVSWYQQALGQGPQFIFQYYEEEERQRGNFPDRFSGHQFPNYSSELNVNALLLGDSALYLCASSLSGPSSYNEQFFGPGTRLTVL.

This clone was recorded once. This CDR3 is CASSLGPGMSSGNTIYF. CDR3 nucleotide sequence: TGTGCCAGCAGCTTAGGTCCAGGGATGAGCTCTGGAAACACCATATATTTT. The genes are TRBV7-2 and TRBJ1-3, with TRBD1 as a possible D gene (5 bases). The V gene lost 1 base and the J gene lost 0 bases, with 13 bases spanning the gap. CDR1 SGHTA and CDR2 FQGNSA come from the germline V gene. This CDR3 is 17 amino acids long.

The chain recombines TRBV7-9 with TRBJ2-5; D might be TRBD2 (6 bases). With 1 base removed from V and 5 bases from J, the gap between germline ends came to 17 bases. This CDR3 has 16 residues. CDR1 and CDR2 from the germline V gene are SEHNR and FQNEAQ (reference sequence). CDR3 loop: CASSLVPGADWETQYF. CDR3 coding DNA: TGTGCCAGCAGCTTAGTCCCGGGAGCTGATTGGGAGACCCAGTACTTC.

The chain joins TRBV6-4 to TRBJ2-1; 7 nucleotides match TRBD2. Germline values: CDR1 MRHNA, CDR2 SNTAGT. V gave up 4 bases and J gave up 0 bases; unmatched junction bases: 3. The CDR3 contains 15 residues. CDR3 in amino acids: CASSAASGSYNEQFF. The CDR3 DNA reads TGTGCCAGCAGTGCGGCTAGCGGCTCCTACAATGAGCAGTTCTTC.

The count of this clone is one. The rearrangement links TRBV19 to TRBJ2-2; 7 nucleotides align to TRBD2. The CDR3 is 16 residues long. Per the germline V gene, CDR1 is LNHDA and CDR2 is SQIVND (reference sequence). The V and J ends lost 1 base and 2 bases, in that order; junction bases with no gene match: 4. The CDR3 coding sequence is TGTGCCAGTAGTATAGCACTAGCGCTTAACACCGGGGAGCTGTTTTTT. It is translated as CASSIALALNTGELFF.

V is TRBV5-6 and J is TRBJ1-1; D gene unclear. Between the trimmed V and J ends, which lost 4 bases and 1 base, there was a span of 11 bases. Germline V gene lookup returns CDR1 SGHDT and CDR2 YYEEEE. This CDR3 spans 14 amino acids. Here the CDR3 reads CASSQVNRNTEAFF. Written as DNA, the CDR3 is TGTGCCAGCAGCCAAGTAAACAGGAACACTGAAGCTTTCTTT.

CDR3 loop: CASSLVGRLASSYEQYF. The DNA of the CDR3 is TGTGCCAGCAGCTTAGTCGGGAGACTAGCGTCCTCCTACGAGCAGTACTTC. The chain has TRBV7-9 and TRBJ2-7, with TRBD2 matching 8 bases. The CDR3 loop spans 17 amino acids. The V segment lost 1 base and the J segment 0 bases; nucleotides outside the gene matches: 8. The germline V gene has CDR1 SEHNR and CDR2 FQNEAQ (reference sequence).

The chain combines TRBV2 with TRBJ2-4; no clear D. The length of the CDR3 is 17 residues. The germline V gene encodes CDR1 SNHLY and CDR2 FYNNEI. Trimming removed 5 bases at V and 5 bases at J, with 22 bases between. The CDR3 here is CASSRTPTRRIQNIQYF. CDR3 bases: TGTGCCAGCAGTAGAACCCCGACACGCCGAATACAAAACATTCAGTACTTC.

The chain recombines TRBV6-1 with TRBJ2-7; 12 bases are shared with TRBD1. Germline assignment: CDR1 MNHNS and CDR2 SASEGT. V was pared by 6 bases and J by 9 bases, with 6 bases of the junction left unmatched. The CDR3 extends over 13 amino acids. In DNA, the CDR3 is TGTGCCAGCAGCCGGGACAGGGGGCGTGGGCAGTACTTC. Translated: CASSRDRGRGQYF.

This clone has more than one count but fewer than ten. The rearrangement links TRBV30 to TRBJ1-2; the match to TRBD1 covers 8 bases. Trimming at V came to 0 bases and at J to 0 bases, leaving 0 bases not matched to a gene. There are 14 residues in the CDR3. CDR1 is GTSNPN and CDR2 is SVGIG in the germline V gene (reference sequence). In nucleotides, the CDR3 is TGTGCCTGGAGTGTACAGGGGGCTAACTATGGCTACACCTTC. Amino acids: CAWSVQGANYGYTF.

This sequence joins TRBV28 and TRBJ2-2; 7 bases fit TRBD2. Germline CDR1 is MDHEN and CDR2 is SYDVKM. The trim removed 2 bases at V and 2 bases at J, leaving 2 bases unmatched. CDR3 length equals 15 residues. As DNA, the CDR3 is TGTGCCAGCAGTTTAAGCGGGATTAACACCGGGGAGCTGTTTTTT. This gives the protein CASSLSGINTGELFF. The variable domain in full, with the rest retrieved from reference TRBV28 and TRBJ2-2, is DVKVTQSSRYLVKRTGEKVFLECVQDMDHENMFWYRQDPGLGLRLIYFSYDVKMKEKGDIPEGYSVSREKKERFSLILESASTNQTSMYLCASSLSGINTGELFFGEGSRLTVL.

This chain uses TRBV7-8 with TRBJ2-7; TRBD2 aligns across 13 bases. CDR3 size: 15 residues. J gave up 2 bases and V 6 bases, and 4 bases lay outside the gene matches. Per germline, CDR1 SGHVS and CDR2 FQNEAQ. CDR3 in DNA: TGTGCCAGCAGTACTAGCGGGAGGGTTACCTACGAGCAGTACTTC. This codes for CASSTSGRVTYEQYF.

Notes on this clone: Other DNA sequences of this sample code for an identical CDR3. J is TRBJ2-7 and V is TRBV9, with TRBD1 matching over 9 bases. CDR3 length equals 15 residues. Germline CDR1 is SGDLS and CDR2 is YYNGEE. Trimming at V came to 2 bases and at J to 0 bases, leaving 3 bases not matched to a gene. The CDR3 region is CASSVGTGSSYEQYF. In DNA form, the CDR3 reads TGTGCCAGCAGCGTGGGGACAGGGAGCTCCTACGAGCAGTACTTC.

The rearrangement joins TRBV28 to TRBJ1-5; D might be TRBD1 (5 bases). The CDR3 runs to 16 residues. The germline V gene has CDR1 MDHEN and CDR2 SYDVKM. Between the trimmed V and J ends, which lost 4 bases and 5 bases, there was a span of 18 bases. The CDR3 sequence: CASSWGEGTSYQPQHF. The CDR3 DNA reads TGTGCCAGCAGTTGGGGGGAGGGGACGAGTTATCAGCCCCAGCATTTT. The whole variable domain, remainder taken from reference TRBV28 and TRBJ1-5, is DVKVTQSSRYLVKRTGEKVFLECVQDMDHENMFWYRQDPGLGLRLIYFSYDVKMKEKGDIPEGYSVSREKKERFSLILESASTNQTSMYLCASSWGEGTSYQPQHFGDGTRLSIL.

The V and J genes are TRBV28 and TRBJ2-5, with 7 positions matching TRBD1. J was trimmed by 0 bases and V by 1 base; bases with no gene match: 2. The CDR3 is 15 amino acids. Germline CDR1 reads MDHEN; CDR2 reads SYDVKM. CDR3 nucleotide sequence: TGTGCCAGCAGTTTATCGGACAGGCACCAAGAGACCCAGTACTTC. Translated, it gives CASSLSDRHQETQYF. The variable domain in full, completed from reference TRBV28 and TRBJ2-5, reads DVKVTQSSRYLVKRTGEKVFLECVQDMDHENMFWYRQDPGLGLRLIYFSYDVKMKEKGDIPEGYSVSREKKERFSLILESASTNQTSMYLCASSLSDRHQETQYFGPGTRLLVL.

This chain links TRBV5-4 with TRBJ2-1; D might be TRBD2 (6 bases). The CDR3 runs 14 residues. CDR1 SGHNT and CDR2 YYREEE come from the germline V gene (reference sequence). Between the trimmed V and J ends, which lost 1 base and 6 bases, there was a span of 11 bases. The CDR3 DNA follows: TGTGCCAGCAGCTTGCCGACTAGTCTCAATGAGCAGTTCTTC. Protein: CASSLPTSLNEQFF.

J is TRBJ2-7 and V is TRBV5-1; a weak D match, TRBD1 (6 bases). Trimming shortened V by 4 bases and J by 6 bases, and 14 bases separated the two germline ends. CDR3 length: 13 residues. Germline-derived CDR1 and CDR2 are SGHRS and YFSETQ. The CDR3 is CASSVGTPSEQYF. The CDR3 DNA reads TGCGCCAGCAGCGTCGGGACACCCTCCGAGCAGTACTTC.

The chain employs TRBV19 and TRBJ2-2; no firm D call. The CDR3 sequence is 14 residues long. The germline V gene has CDR1 LNHDA and CDR2 SQIVND (reference sequence). V lost 5 bases, J lost 4 bases, and 11 bases lay in between. The DNA of the CDR3 is TGTGCCAGTAGTTTTGAGCGTTCCACCGGGGAGCTGTTTTTT. Translated, it gives CASSFERSTGELFF.

The V gene is TRBV5-1, the J gene TRBJ2-3; 8 bases map to TRBD1. The V segment lost 1 base and the J segment 3 bases; nucleotides outside the gene matches: 13. Germline V lookup: CDR1 SGHRS, CDR2 YFSETQ. The CDR3 is 18 residues long. Here the CDR3 reads CASSLSGQGILFTDTQYF. DNA for the CDR3: TGCGCCAGCAGCTTGTCAGGACAGGGCATTTTATTTACAGATACGCAGTATTTT.

The sample holds one count of this clone. V usage is TRBV19 and J usage is TRBJ2-1, with TRBD2 as a possible D gene (6 bases). Germline assignment: CDR1 LNHDA and CDR2 SQIVND (reference sequence). Between the trimmed V and J ends, which lost 3 bases and 3 bases, there was a span of 12 bases. CDR3 length: 15 residues. The DNA of the CDR3 is TGTGCCAGTAGTATGTTTGCGGGATTCTACAATGAGCAGTTCTTC. Translating it yields CASSMFAGFYNEQFF.

This rearrangement joins TRBV5-1 to TRBJ2-2; D is unresolved. V shed 4 bases and J shed 1 base, with 8 bases lying between them. This CDR3 spans 14 amino acids. CDR1 is SGHRS and CDR2 is YFSETQ in the germline V gene. CDR3 bases: TGCGCCAGCAGCGTGAGTAGGAACACCGGGGAGCTGTTTTTT. This translates into CASSVSRNTGELFF.